The 12 T cell receptor beta chains presented below share a single source sample, sequenced in a study of T cell repertoires in cytomegalovirus infection (dated by TCRdb to 2018 to 2020). The treatment or condition label, as the study defines it: in vitro stimulation with specific CMV peptide epitopes to enrich CMV-specific T cells. TCRdb names Illumina HiSeq 1500 as the instrument used. TCRdb passed the public sequencing reads through fastp at Q25 and MiXCR, retaining productive beta sequences. One record per CDR3 amino acid sequence lists the most common genes and DNA. The sample includes 350,000 to 400,000 distinct CDR3 sequences, with about a third observed a single time. Clones ranked in the top ten supply about 13% of the sample. These TCRs' antigens remain unknown. Source: cultured PBMCs, taken from culture after CMV antigen stimulation. Source of these receptors: a human donor in good health (CMV status not recorded). Some clones in this sample may be carry-over from other donors' samples.

J is TRBJ2-5 and V is TRBV7-9, with TRBD1 matching 8 bases. In germline, CDR1 is SEHNR, CDR2 FQNEAQ (reference sequence). J lost 3 bases, V lost 0 bases, and 6 bases had no gene match. This CDR3 has 16 residues. This CDR3 reads CASSLARTGKKETQYF. The DNA for the CDR3 is TGTGCCAGCAGCTTAGCGAGGACAGGGAAAAAAGAGACCCAGTACTTC.

The V call is TRBV27, the J call TRBJ2-2; 8 bases line up with TRBD1. The V gene's germline CDR1 is MNHEY and CDR2 SMNVEV (reference sequence). CDR3 length equals 15 residues. After removal of 2 bases from V and 4 bases from J, the junction contained 3 bases not matched to a gene. The CDR3 here is CASSLTQGGTGELFF. The CDR3 DNA reads TGTGCCAGCAGTTTAACACAGGGGGGCACCGGGGAGCTGTTTTTT.

This clonotype was detected ten times or more. The chain couples TRBV7-9 to TRBJ1-5, with a possible D match to TRBD1 (5 bases). The V gene's germline CDR1 is SEHNR and CDR2 FQNEAQ (reference sequence). The CDR3 covers 14 residues. V dropped 4 bases and J dropped 4 bases, with 11 bases sitting between them. The CDR3 loop is CASSSDSLNQPQHF. The CDR3 region has the DNA TGTGCCAGCAGCTCCGACAGTTTGAATCAGCCCCAGCATTTT.

The chain recombines TRBV5-1 with TRBJ2-3; 9 positions match TRBD2. The length of the CDR3 is 18 residues. Germline-derived CDR1 and CDR2 are SGHRS and YFSETQ. J lost 0 bases, V lost 0 bases, and 8 bases had no gene match. For the CDR3, the DNA is TGCGCCAGCAGCTTGGAAGGTAGCGGGAGACTTAGCACAGATACGCAGTATTTT. Translating gives CASSLEGSGRLSTDTQYF.

This clonotype has just a few counts. The V gene is TRBV7-2, the J gene TRBJ2-4; 9 positions agree with TRBD2. Trimming removed 0 bases from V and 6 bases from J; junction bases left unmatched: 15. CDR3 length: 19 amino acids. Germline V gives CDR1 SGHTA, CDR2 FQGNSA. The CDR3 protein is CASSLALGREGVWGNIQYF. The CDR3 DNA sequence: TGTGCCAGCAGCTTAGCGCTGGGGCGGGAGGGCGTCTGGGGAAACATTCAGTACTTC. Filled out from reference TRBV7-2 and TRBJ2-4, the complete variable domain reads GAGVSQSPSNKVTEKGKDVELRCDPISGHTALYWYRQSLGQGLEFLIYFQGNSAPDKSGLPSDRFSAERTGGSVSTLTIQRTQQEDSAVYLCASSLALGREGVWGNIQYFGAGTRLSVL.

This clonotype occurred many times. This chain joins TRBV7-3 and TRBJ2-2; no clear D. The germline V gene has CDR1 SGHTA and CDR2 FQGTGA. The V and J ends lost 1 base and 2 bases respectively, with 5 bases between them. The CDR3 consists of 14 residues. CDR3 in amino acids: CASSLNFNTGELFF. The CDR3 nucleotides are TGTGCCAGCAGCTTAAATTTCAACACCGGGGAGCTGTTTTTT.

This clonotype was counted between two and nine times. The chain links TRBV6-1 to TRBJ2-7, with 7 bases lining up with TRBD1. The germline CDR1 and CDR2 sequences are MNHNS and SASEGT. Unmatched junction bases numbered 8, after V lost 6 bases and J lost 3 bases. The CDR3 covers 14 residues. In DNA, the CDR3 is TGTGCCAGCAGGCCGGGACAGAATCTCTACGAGCAGTACTTC. It translates to CASRPGQNLYEQYF.

This chain links TRBV29-1 with TRBJ2-3, with TRBD2 matching over 8 bases. The CDR3 is 13 amino acids. The germline V gene encodes CDR1 SQVTM and CDR2 ANQGSEA. J was trimmed by 3 bases and V by 6 bases; bases with no gene match: 5. CDR3 coding DNA: TGCAGCGTGACGGGACTAGAGACAGATACGCAGTATTTT. Its protein product is CSVTGLETDTQYF.

The CDR3 region has the DNA TGCAGTGGAGTGGGGCTCACAGATACGCAGTATTTT. Translation: CSGVGLTDTQYF. The rearrangement joins TRBV20-1 to TRBJ2-3, with a tentative D call TRBD1 (5 bases). Trimming took off 7 bases at V and 2 bases at J, with 10 bases between the two ends. CDR1 and CDR2 from the germline V gene are DFQATT and SNEGSKA (reference sequence). The CDR3 contains 12 residues.

This clonotype has a count of ten or more. The rearrangement uses TRBV7-2 and TRBJ1-4; 8 nucleotides match TRBD1. The CDR3 totals 14 residues. Germline values: CDR1 SGHTA, CDR2 FQGNSA. The junction had 3 bases not matched to a gene; V was cut back by 5 bases and J by 4 bases. CDR3 protein: CASSPGQGNEKLFF. The CDR3 DNA sequence: TGTGCCAGCAGCCCCGGACAGGGTAATGAAAAACTGTTTTTT.

The sample holds many counts of this clonotype. The rearrangement links TRBV11-2 to TRBJ2-7; 7 bases align to TRBD1. Looked up from germline, CDR1 is SGHAT and CDR2 is FQNNGV. V was clipped by 0 bases and J by 2 bases; unmatched bases: 1. The CDR3 contains 14 residues. The CDR3 loop reads CASSLDRGTYEQYV. Written as DNA, the CDR3 is TGTGCCAGCAGCTTAGACAGGGGGACCTACGAGCAGTACGTC.

This clonotype has more than one count but fewer than ten. The chain recombines TRBV28 with TRBJ2-1; the D is unclear. Trimming took 4 bases from V and 7 from J, leaving 11 bases between them. Germline V gene data show CDR1 as MDHEN and CDR2 as SYDVKM. This CDR3 region has 13 residues. This chain's CDR3 is CASSSRLGNEQFF. The CDR3 region has the DNA TGTGCCAGCAGTTCCCGGCTGGGGAATGAGCAGTTCTTC.